The 3 T cell receptor beta chains listed next were all sequenced from one sample in a study of blood T cell repertoires in COVID-19. Produced via immunoSEQ multiplex PCR; TCRdb's table is partial and in-frame only. The sample holds approximately 46,000 clones, 91% seen once. Specimen: peripheral blood. Receptors originate from a man aged 65 to 85 with active COVID-19.

The gene calls are TRBV2 and TRBJ1-4; D is unclear. Trimming cost V 2 bases and J 6 bases, with 4 bases left between them. CDR3 size: 12 residues. The germline V gene has CDR1 SNHLY and CDR2 FYNNEI. CDR3: CASSERDEKLFF. The CDR3 DNA sequence: TGTGCCAGCAGTGAACGGGATGAAAAACTGTTTTTT.

The chain uses TRBV19 and TRBJ2-5; 15 positions match TRBD2. The CDR3 length is 19 residues. V dropped 5 bases and J dropped 5; count of bases not matched to a gene: 15. Germline lookup yields CDR1 LNHDA and CDR2 SQIVND (reference sequence). CDR3 DNA sequence: TGTGCCAGTAGTTTAAGGACTAGCGGGGGGGCCCCGCTAACGGAGACCCAGTACTTC. It specifies CASSLRTSGGAPLTETQYF. The full variable domain, rest sourced from reference TRBV19 and TRBJ2-5, is DGGITQSPKYLFRKEGQNVTLSCEQNLNHDAMYWYRQDPGQGLRLIYYSQIVNDFQKGDIAEGYSVSREKKESFPLTVTSAQKNPTAFYLCASSLRTSGGAPLTETQYFGPGTRLLVL.

The chain couples TRBV5-8 to TRBJ2-3; 10 bases line up with TRBD2. Germline V gene lookup returns CDR1 SGHTS and CDR2 YDEGEE. J gave up 1 base and V 1 base, and 3 bases lay outside the gene matches. The CDR3 has 16 residues. The CDR3 DNA sequence: TGTGCCAGCAGCTTGATCCTAGCGGGGGGCACAGATACGCAGTATTTT. Translating gives CASSLILAGGTDTQYF.